These 9 T cell receptor beta chains were all obtained from the same sample, sequenced in a study of blood T cell repertoires in COVID-19. TCRdb keeps only in-frame clones here, not all; method: immunoSEQ multiplex PCR. This table has 25,000 to 30,000 clones, almost 90% appearing once. The sample comprised peripheral blood. The receptors were sampled from a man in his 70s with acute or convalescent COVID-19.

The V and J genes are TRBV15 and TRBJ2-7, with 9 bases lining up with TRBD2. The germline V gene has CDR1 LNHNV and CDR2 YYDKDF (reference sequence). The CDR3 loop spans 13 amino acids. After removal of 6 bases from V and 2 bases from J, the junction contained 2 bases not matched to a gene. As DNA, the CDR3 is TGTGCCACCAGGGCGGGAGGGCCCTACGAGCAGTACTTC. Translation gives CATRAGGPYEQYF.

The chain uses TRBV2 and TRBJ2-1; unclear D gene. V lost 6 bases, J lost 4 bases, and 4 bases lay in between. This CDR3 contains 11 residues. From germline, CDR1 is SNHLY and CDR2 FYNNEI. CDR3: CASSEYNEQFF. In DNA form, the CDR3 reads TGTGCCAGCAGCGAGTACAATGAGCAGTTCTTC.

The gene calls are TRBV29-1 and TRBJ2-7; TRBD1 matches 10 bases. V trimming: 5 bases; J trimming: 4 bases; junction bases outside the gene matches: 5. Germline-derived CDR1 and CDR2 are SQVTM and ANQGSEA. The CDR3 length is 13 residues. CDR3 DNA sequence: TGCAGCGTTAAAGGACAGGGGGATTACGAGCAGTACTTC. This encodes CSVKGQGDYEQYF.

V usage is TRBV7-2 and J usage is TRBJ2-7; TRBD2 aligns across 9 bases. The CDR3 extends over 15 amino acids. The J segment lost 2 bases and the V segment lost 5 bases, leaving 7 bases of the junction unmatched. Germline lookup yields CDR1 SGHTA and CDR2 FQGNSA. DNA for the CDR3: TGTGCCAGCAGCCCCCGGGCGGGAGGGACCTACGAGCAGTACTTC. Translation gives CASSPRAGGTYEQYF.

The sample holds one count of this clone. The rearrangement uses TRBV9 and TRBJ2-7; TRBD1 matches 8 bases. Trimming cost V 4 bases and J 5 bases; bases outside gene matches: 11. Germline V gene sequence: CDR1 SGDLS, CDR2 YYNGEE. This CDR3 has 15 residues. The DNA of the CDR3 is TGTGCCAGCAGCCACCACGACAGGGGCGACAACGAGCAGTACTTC. It encodes CASSHHDRGDNEQYF.

The rearrangement joins TRBV11-2 to TRBJ1-1, with 9 bases matching TRBD1. The CDR3 has 14 residues. The V gene end was trimmed by 4 bases and the J gene end by 1 base; junction bases not matched to a gene: 1. The germline CDR1 and CDR2 sequences are SGHAT and FQNNGV. The chain's CDR3 is CASSSGQGNTEAFF. The CDR3 bases are TGTGCCAGCAGCTCGGGACAGGGGAACACTGAAGCTTTCTTT.

V usage is TRBV7-8 and J usage is TRBJ1-6; TRBD1 agrees at 12 bases. V trimming: 1 base; J trimming: 7 bases; junction bases outside the gene matches: 17. Per the germline V gene, CDR1 is SGHVS and CDR2 is FQNEAQ. This CDR3 has 21 residues. The CDR3 nucleotides read TGTGCCAGCAGCTTAGTATTCCCCGGGACAGGGGGCGCGGGACAGAATTCACCCCTCCACTTT. It yields the protein CASSLVFPGTGGAGQNSPLHF.

The rearrangement joins TRBV11-2 to TRBJ1-1, with D unresolved. There are 13 residues in the CDR3. CDR1 and CDR2 from the germline V gene are SGHAT and FQNNGV. V was trimmed by 5 bases and J by 1 base, leaving 8 bases between them. The CDR3 coding sequence is TGTGCCAGCAGCCCACAGCCGAACACTGAAGCTTTCTTT. It codes for CASSPQPNTEAFF. Drawing the rest from reference TRBV11-2 and TRBJ1-1, the complete variable domain is EAGVAQSPRYKIIEKRQSVAFWCNPISGHATLYWYQQILGQGPKLLIQFQNNGVVDDSQLPKDRFSAERLKGVDSTLKIQPAKLEDSAVYLCASSPQPNTEAFFGQGTRLTVV.

The CDR3 DNA reads as TGTGCCAGCAATCCGACAGGTGCTTCGGGGGAGCAGTACTTC. Translating gives CASNPTGASGEQYF. This sequence joins TRBV6-5 and TRBJ2-7, with D possibly being TRBD1 (6 bases). Germline V CDR1 and CDR2: MNHEY, SVGAGI. Trimming removed 7 bases at V and 7 bases at J, with 20 bases between. The CDR3 is 14 amino acids.